The 21 T cell receptor beta chains given below trace back to one sample, sequenced in a study of blood T cell repertoires in COVID-19. The protocol was immunoSEQ multiplex PCR, while the TCRdb copy is restricted to in-frame clones and leaves out a portion. The data hold 130,000 to 150,000 clones, with 85% to 90% observed a single time. The source material was PBMCs or T cells enriched from blood (not recorded which). The source is a woman aged 30 to 39 with acute COVID-19.

The chain carries TRBV9 and TRBJ1-2; TRBD1 aligns across 8 bases. With 4 bases clipped from V and 8 bases from J, the junction kept 13 bases outside the gene matches. CDR1 SGDLS and CDR2 YYNGEE come from the germline V gene. The CDR3 has 15 residues. The CDR3 reads CASSYTGTGSRGYTF. CDR3 bases: TGTGCCAGCAGCTATACCGGGACAGGCTCGCGCGGCTACACCTTC. Variable domain in full (rest from reference TRBV9 and TRBJ1-2): DSGVTQTPKHLITATGQRVTLRCSPRSGDLSVYWYQQSLDQGLQFLIQYYNGEERAKGNILERFSAQQFPDLHSELNLSSLELGDSALYFCASSYTGTGSRGYTFGSGTRLTVV.

This clone was recorded once. This chain connects TRBV2 to TRBJ1-1; 7 nucleotides align to TRBD1. The CDR3 runs 16 residues. V was clipped by 3 bases and J by 1 base; unmatched bases: 8. The germline CDR1 and CDR2 sequences are SNHLY and FYNNEI. The CDR3, as DNA: TGTGCCAGCAGTGACGCCGGGACAGAGACGAACACTGAAGCTTTCTTT. Translation: CASSDAGTETNTEAFF.

The chain is built from TRBV7-9 and TRBJ2-1, with D possibly being TRBD1 (6 bases). Germline CDR1 and CDR2: SEHNR and FQNEAQ (reference sequence). The germline V and J ends were trimmed by 4 bases and 0 bases, with 13 bases remaining between them. The CDR3 length is 16 residues. DNA for the CDR3: TGTGCCAGCAGCTCGGACAGCCCGAGCTCCTACAATGAGCAGTTCTTC. It encodes CASSSDSPSSYNEQFF.

The CDR3 protein is CASSLFVWVQGPADTEAFF. The CDR3 bases are TGTGCCAGCAGCTTGTTTGTTTGGGTTCAGGGGCCGGCGGACACTGAAGCTTTCTTT. The V gene is TRBV5-8, the J gene TRBJ1-1, with D tentatively TRBD1 (6 bases). The CDR3 contains 19 residues. Germline CDR1 and CDR2: SGHTS and YDEGEE. The V end was cut by 1 base, the J end by 3 bases, with 25 bases between.

J is TRBJ2-1 and V is TRBV13; 7 positions agree with TRBD2. Germline V gene sequence: CDR1 PRHDT, CDR2 FYEKMQ (reference sequence). This CDR3 region has 15 residues. V gave up 0 bases and J gave up 7 bases; unmatched junction bases: 6. CDR3: CASSLGRGVGNEQFF. DNA of the CDR3: TGTGCCAGCAGCTTAGGCCGGGGGGTAGGAAATGAGCAGTTCTTC.

The chain is built from TRBV11-3 and TRBJ2-1, with unresolved D. The V end was cut by 4 bases, the J end by 6 bases, with 10 bases between. This CDR3 comprises 13 residues. Germline V gene data show CDR1 as SGHNT and CDR2 as YENEEA. CDR3 amino acids: CASSSLASNEQFF. As DNA, the CDR3 is TGTGCCAGCAGCTCACTCGCAAGCAATGAGCAGTTCTTC.

The V call is TRBV24-1, the J call TRBJ2-2, with 8 bases lining up with TRBD1. This CDR3 has 15 amino acids. The V segment lost 3 bases and the J segment 6 bases; nucleotides outside the gene matches: 5. Germline values: CDR1 KGHDR, CDR2 SFDVKD. The CDR3 nucleotides read TGTGCCACCAGTGATCCGAGACAGGGGCCCGGGGAGCTGTTTTTT. As protein: CATSDPRQGPGELFF.

V usage is TRBV23-1 and J usage is TRBJ2-7, with 13 nucleotides matching TRBD2. TRBV23-1 is marked as an open reading frame, function uncertain. V lost 8 bases to trimming and J lost 0 bases; unmatched junction nucleotides: 22. The CDR3 is 21 residues long. CDR3 bases: TGCGCCAGCGTCCACAGGGGGCGAACTAGCGGGAGGGCCTATAACTCCTACGAGCAGTACTTC. Its protein is CASVHRGRTSGRAYNSYEQYF.

The chain is built from TRBV11-2 and TRBJ2-3; no clear D. The length of the CDR3 is 14 residues. The germline V gene encodes CDR1 SGHAT and CDR2 FQNNGV. Trimming left V 5 bases short and J 4 bases short, with 13 bases between. CDR3 region: CASSRAGQADTQYF. CDR3 nucleotide sequence: TGTGCCAGCAGCCGCGCAGGTCAAGCAGATACGCAGTATTTT.

The chain employs TRBV7-3 and TRBJ2-3, with 9 bases fitting TRBD2. This CDR3 region has 17 residues. J lost 3 bases, V lost 5 bases, and 12 bases had no gene match. Per germline, CDR1 SGHTA and CDR2 FQGTGA. The CDR3 reads CASSPGLREGRTDTQYF. The DNA for the CDR3 is TGTGCCAGCAGCCCAGGGTTGCGGGAGGGCCGAACAGATACGCAGTATTTT.

The genes are TRBV7-2 and TRBJ1-1; tentative D call: TRBD1 (6 bases). The germline V gene encodes CDR1 SGHTA and CDR2 FQGNSA. The CDR3 extends over 15 amino acids. Deletions cut 1 base from V and 1 base from J, with 10 bases between. CDR3 bases: TGTGCCAGCAGCTTAGGAAGGGGGTGGAACACTGAAGCTTTCTTT. Translating it yields CASSLGRGWNTEAFF. Full variable domain (remainder filled in from reference TRBV7-2 and TRBJ1-1): GAGVSQSPSNKVTEKGKDVELRCDPISGHTALYWYRQSLGQGLEFLIYFQGNSAPDKSGLPSDRFSAERTGGSVSTLTIQRTQQEDSAVYLCASSLGRGWNTEAFFGQGTRLTVV.

Written as DNA, the CDR3 is TGTGCCAGCCGCCCCATCCACAGGCTAGCGGGTGCGAGAAGTTACAATGAGCAGTTCTTC. This gives the protein CASRPIHRLAGARSYNEQFF. The chain employs TRBV27 and TRBJ2-1; 8 nucleotides agree with TRBD2. This CDR3 comprises 20 residues. The germline gives CDR1 MNHEY, CDR2 SMNVEV (reference sequence). J lost 4 bases, V lost 8 bases, and 25 bases had no gene match.

This sequence joins TRBV29-1 and TRBJ2-3; possibly TRBD2 for D (6 bases). This CDR3 has 14 residues. The ends were cut back, 3 bases at V and 4 bases at J, with 14 bases in the middle. CDR1 is SQVTM and CDR2 is ANQGSEA in the germline V gene. The CDR3 spells CSVEYATGADTQYF. CDR3 bases: TGCAGCGTTGAGTACGCTACGGGGGCAGATACGCAGTATTTT.

V gene TRBV19 combines with J gene TRBJ2-1; 8 nucleotides line up with TRBD2. With V trimmed by 6 bases and J by 8 bases, 12 bases remained unmatched. The CDR3 runs 15 residues. CDR1 LNHDA and CDR2 SQIVND come from the germline V gene (reference sequence). The CDR3 sequence is CASSPLAAGFDEQFF. Here the CDR3 DNA reads TGTGCCAGTAGCCCACTAGCGGCTGGATTCGATGAGCAGTTCTTC.

V gene TRBV5-4 combines with J gene TRBJ2-1; D gene uncertain. This CDR3 region has 14 residues. V was cut by 0 bases and J by 1 base, with 5 bases left in between. Germline V gives CDR1 SGHNT, CDR2 YYREEE (reference sequence). CDR3 loop: CASSLVSSYNEQFF. CDR3 nucleotides: TGTGCCAGCAGCTTGGTCAGTTCCTACAATGAGCAGTTCTTC.

CDR3 DNA: TGTGCCAGCACCCGCAAGGGAGATGCCGGGGAGCTGTTTTTT. Its translation: CASTRKGDAGELFF. This sequence joins TRBV28 and TRBJ2-2; maybe TRBD2 (5 bases). Trimming took off 7 bases at V and 6 bases at J, with 15 bases between the two ends. Germline values: CDR1 MDHEN, CDR2 SYDVKM. This CDR3 comprises 14 residues.

The chain combines TRBV7-3 with TRBJ2-3; tentatively, D is TRBD2 (6 bases). Germline loops: CDR1 SGHTA, CDR2 FQGTGA. The CDR3 is 16 residues long. V dropped 0 bases and J dropped 4 bases, with 14 bases sitting between them. CDR3 protein: CASSLTGDSGADTQYF. The CDR3, as DNA: TGTGCCAGCAGCTTAACGGGTGATTCGGGAGCAGATACGCAGTATTTT. Supplemented by reference TRBV7-3 and TRBJ2-3, the full variable domain reads GAGVSQTPSNKVTEKGKYVELRCDPISGHTALYWYRQSLGQGPEFLIYFQGTGAADDSGLPNDRFFAVRPEGSVSTLKIQRTERGDSAVYLCASSLTGDSGADTQYFGPGTRLTVL.

This chain connects TRBV28 to TRBJ2-7; D is unclear. The CDR3 extends over 14 amino acids. V lost 10 bases and J lost 0, with 16 bases in between. Germline V CDR1 and CDR2: MDHEN, SYDVKM. CDR3 coding DNA: TGTGCCATCCGATCGGAGCCCGGCTCCTACGAGCAGTACTTC. This gives the protein CAIRSEPGSYEQYF. Full variable domain (outside the CDR3, taken from reference TRBV28 and TRBJ2-7): DVKVTQSSRYLVKRTGEKVFLECVQDMDHENMFWYRQDPGLGLRLIYFSYDVKMKEKGDIPEGYSVSREKKERFSLILESASTNQTSMYLCAIRSEPGSYEQYFGPGTRLTVT.

This clone was observed a handful of times. The V gene is TRBV6-6, the J gene TRBJ2-7; 7 bases are a match to TRBD1. Germline CDR1 reads MNHNY; CDR2 reads SVGAGI (reference sequence). The CDR3 is made up of 16 amino acids. Trimming cost V 0 bases and J 6 bases; bases outside gene matches: 11. The CDR3 here is CASSYSSEGALREQYF. The CDR3 coding sequence is TGTGCCAGCAGTTACTCGAGCGAGGGGGCGCTTCGCGAGCAGTACTTC.

The chain links TRBV28 to TRBJ2-5; 9 bases line up with TRBD1. The CDR3 contains 13 residues. Germline V lookup: CDR1 MDHEN, CDR2 SYDVKM. Trimming took 8 bases from V and 2 from J; bases not matched to a gene: 3. CDR3 sequence: CASRDRDQETQYF. The CDR3 coding sequence is TGTGCCAGCCGGGACAGGGATCAAGAGACCCAGTACTTC.

This clone was counted a few times. The chain links TRBV12-3 or TRBV12-4 to TRBJ2-1; 8 positions agree with TRBD2. With V trimmed by 8 bases and J by 7 bases, 7 bases remained unmatched. The CDR3 runs 13 residues. For the CDR3, the DNA is TGTGCCAGCCGGCGTAGCGGGGTTAATGAGCAGTTCTTC. This encodes CASRRSGVNEQFF.